This T cell receptor (beta chain) was captured by sequencing in a study of blood T cell repertoires in COVID-19 (TCRdb year 2020). General notes on the study: Samples from collaborators originated in the United States, Italy and Spain and spanned both the acute and convalescent phases of COVID-19. The repertoires were made available in a free public database intended to serve as a resource for research on the immune response to SARS-CoV-2. Subjects who had been exposed to COVID-19, were actively infected with it, or had recovered from it provided the deeply sampled blood TCRbeta repertoires that made up the dataset. The samples were drawn from the first 160 participants of the ongoing ImmuneRACE study and from 1,254 subjects provided by 6 global collaborators. HLA class I and class II types, where available, came from metadata supplied by the sample provider rather than from assay-based typing. Nearly every sample came with metadata listing a de-identified subject ID, COVID-19 status, age in years and sex. The material from the prospective study consisted of cDNA or gDNA derived from T cells, B-cell-depleted T cells, or PBMCs.

At the junction V is shortened by 5 bases and J by 4 bases; bases outside the gene matches: 2. Via the germline V gene (reference sequence), CDR1 is SEHNR and CDR2 FQNEAQ. From the cysteine through the phenylalanine, the CDR3 covers 14 amino acids. The kept DNA is CDR3 alone, 42 bases in frame from the first base. A note on this clone: Its antigen is still unknown. The sample holds no much larger clone one base away, and base qualities are not on file.

Participants in the prospective study were aged about 18 to 90 years, lived in about two dozen United States geographic areas, and enrolled through a virtual design. In the prospective study, cohorts were assigned on the basis of participant-reported clinical history obtained from a screening survey and a study questionnaire. In the prospective study, mobile phlebotomists collected whole blood, serum and a nasopharyngeal or oropharyngeal swab from each participant. Over a roughly two-month period, participants in the prospective study had the option of providing additional blood draws and questionnaires. Prospective study blood samples were shipped either frozen or at room temperature before DNA extraction. What the research found in general, with its limitations: Clinical and demographic metadata were provided uncurated, with the amount varying by source and participant.

The immunoSEQ Assay, a bias-controlled multiplex PCR, was used to amplify TCRbeta CDR3 regions from genomic DNA. In the original analysis: The number of nucleated cells in each sample was estimated by amplification of reference gene primers within the assay. To quantify the absolute abundance of each unique TCRbeta CDR3 rearrangement, sequence reads were collapsed and filtered. Productive Simpson clonality was computed per sample as the square root of Simpson's diversity index over productive rearrangements. In its TCRdb copy, this immuneACCESS table keeps in-frame sequences only and misses some clones. Where compared with another copy, unresolved V genes explain less than half of these, and the others have no known cause. That table gives V, J and clone size, and the DNA gave D and trimming. Counted in this sample were some 270,000 clones; 75% to 90% of them appeared once. The ten top clones hold 4.1% of the sample.

The V gene is TRBV7-9 and the J gene is TRBJ2-1; 10 bases in between match TRBD2. The sequenced material came from PBMCs or T cells enriched from blood (not recorded which). This receptor was obtained from a woman in her 30s with acute COVID-19. The sequenced DNA: TGTGCCAGCAGCCGGACTAGCGGATACAATGAGCAGTTCTTC. Translated, this is CASSRTSGYNEQFF.